The 5 T cell receptor beta chains listed next were all sequenced from one sample in a study of T cell clonotyping in hematopoietic cell transplantation. Assay used: immunoSEQ multiplex PCR; TCRdb lists only in-frame clones, some missing. This sample has approximately 12,000 clones, with about 72% found just once. Specimen: peripheral blood mononuclear cells, collected 180 days after allogeneic stem cell transplant. The receptors stem from a male patient aged 55-69 years who had an allogeneic stem cell transplant from an unrelated donor, so the T cells may come from the graft donor. Some clones in this sample may be carry-over from other donors' samples.

The chain is built from TRBV30 and TRBJ1-5; D ambiguous. The CDR3 length is 13 residues. Trimming stripped 5 bases from V and 6 bases from J, with 14 bases between. Per the germline V gene, CDR1 is GTSNPN and CDR2 is SVGIG (reference sequence). The chain's CDR3 is CAWAEGSRQPQHF. The CDR3 DNA reads as TGTGCCTGGGCGGAAGGGTCCCGTCAGCCCCAGCATTTT. The whole variable domain, remainder taken from reference TRBV30 and TRBJ1-5, is SQTIHQWPATLVQPVGSPLSLECTVEGTSNPNLYWYRQAAGRGLQLLFYSVGIGQISSEVPQNLSASRPQDRQFILSSKKLLLSDSGFYLCAWAEGSRQPQHFGDGTRLSIL.

V usage is TRBV4-3 and J usage is TRBJ2-1, with 12 bases that match TRBD2. The germline gives CDR1 LGHNA, CDR2 YSLEER. This CDR3 is built from 22 residues. J gave up 3 bases and V 0 bases, and 18 bases lay outside the gene matches. This chain's CDR3 is CASSQDRRQGDLLAGGYNEQFF. CDR3 DNA: TGCGCCAGCAGCCAAGATAGGAGACAGGGTGACTTACTAGCGGGGGGCTACAATGAGCAGTTCTTC.

The chain links TRBV11-3 to TRBJ2-7; D gene unclear. Trimming removed 5 bases from V and 1 base from J, with 9 bases in between. The CDR3 runs 13 residues. Germline V lookup: CDR1 SGHNT, CDR2 YENEEA. CDR3 amino acids: CASSRQDSYEQYF. The CDR3 nucleotides read TGTGCCAGCAGCAGACAAGATTCCTACGAGCAGTACTTC.

The rearrangement links TRBV27 to TRBJ1-5; D is possibly TRBD1 (5 bases). Per germline, CDR1 MNHEY and CDR2 SMNVEV (reference sequence). The V gene lost 1 base and the J gene lost 0 bases, with 31 bases spanning the gap. The CDR3 totals 23 residues. This chain's CDR3 is CASSLWEWGKRCLRIYSNQPQHF. CDR3 DNA sequence: TGTGCCAGCAGTTTATGGGAATGGGGGAAGAGGTGTTTGAGGATATATAGCAATCAGCCCCAGCATTTT.

This sequence joins TRBV7-8 and TRBJ2-2, with D perhaps TRBD2 (6 bases). V was cut by 4 bases and J by 1 base, with 25 bases left in between. This CDR3 has 20 residues. Germline values: CDR1 SGHVS, CDR2 FQNEAQ. The CDR3 is CASSSRVLGLTRKNTGELFF. As DNA, the CDR3 is TGTGCCAGCAGCTCTAGGGTGCTAGGACTGACTAGAAAGAACACCGGGGAGCTGTTTTTT.